Sequencing of this TCR beta chain was carried out in a study of T-cell reconstitution after alpha-beta-depleted transplantation in children. It was with unique molecular identifiers that the TCRbeta library was prepared. TCRdb re-called the PCR reads with MiXCR, one entry per CDR3 protein. The sample contains fewer than 350,000 distinct CDR3 sequences, around a tenth of which appear only once. This clonotype has a count of ten or more. This CDR3 is built from 13 residues. Germline values: CDR1 DFQATT, CDR2 SNEGSKA (reference sequence). J gave up 10 bases and V 3 bases, and 6 bases lay outside the gene matches.

The source was PBMCs, collected before TCRalphabeta/CD19-depleted stem cell transplant. The rearrangement uses TRBV20-1 and TRBJ2-3, with TRBD1 matching over 11 bases. The TCR was taken from a boy younger than two with acute myeloid leukemia, due to receive a stem cell transplant. The CDR3 nucleotides are TGCAGTGCTAGCCGGGACAGGGGGATTTCGCAGTATTTT. It codes for CSASRDRGISQYF.